The present T cell receptor (beta chain) was sequenced within a study of shared clonotypes between healthy human individuals. The germline V gene has CDR1 SGHNT and CDR2 YYREEE (reference sequence). CDR3 length equals 17 residues. The junction had 9 bases not matched to a gene; V was cut back by 0 bases and J by 2 bases. Concerning this clone: Its antigen is unknown.

Study-level points and caveats: The genetic and exposure-history diversity represented was limited by few donors. The study sampled only blood, and tissue repertoires likely differ.

Pooled CD45RO+ cells and CCR7-negative CD45RA+ TemRA cells made up CD8 memory. Method: immunoSEQ multiplex PCR; TCRdb's copy keeps in-frame clones and lacks some. The data contain some 690,000 clones, about 90% of them singletons. The sequence derives from a man between 18 and 35 years old in good health. Some clones in this sample may be carry-over from other donors' samples. The source material was memory CD8+ T cells from PBMCs. The subset here: CD45RO+ cells pooled with CCR7-negative TemRA cells. V gene TRBV5-4 combines with J gene TRBJ2-3; the match to TRBD2 covers 7 bases. The CDR3 sequence: CASSLGVKGLHTDTQYF. DNA of the CDR3: TGTGCCAGCAGCTTGGGGGTTAAGGGACTACACACAGATACGCAGTATTTT.